Sequencing of this T cell receptor (beta chain) was carried out in a study of blood T cells in healthy people across ages. With a J-beta primer mix and a sample-barcoded 5' primer, a second PCR ran about 6 to 11 cycles. Unique molecular identifiers of 12 random nucleotides labeled each cDNA. TCRdb processed the 5' RACE reads anew with MiXCR; each CDR3 protein has one entry. The sample has approximately 780,000 distinct CDR3 sequences; 25% to 30% are singletons. Germline V CDR1 and CDR2: DFQATT, SNEGSKA (reference sequence). The CDR3 consists of 15 residues. The ends lost 5 bases at V and 2 bases at J; junction bases unmatched: 11. This clonotype was observed a handful of times. The same sample was also studied in work on T cells of mothers and their children. That investigation notes: Normalized overlap was always slightly, never significantly, higher in related than unrelated mother-child pairs.

This sequence was found in a boy younger than 18 in good health. The chain has TRBV20-1 and TRBJ2-7, with 8 bases identical to TRBD2. The sequencing sample was made of blood. In nucleotides, the CDR3 is TGCAGTGCTCTCACCGGACTAGCAGCCACCTACGAGCAGTACTTC. It encodes CSALTGLAATYEQYF.